The 17 T cell receptor beta chains below come from one sample, sequenced in a study of PD-1 blockade in classical Hodgkin lymphoma. Every patient had relapsed following autologous stem cell transplantation, and cohorts differed in brentuximab vedotin exposure. Sequencing was performed with immunoSEQ multiplex PCR; in TCRdb, only in-frame clones are kept and a portion is missing. The sample consists of some 11,000 clones, roughly 76% of them appearing once. The sample here was peripheral blood mononuclear cells (PBMCs), taken at baseline. The receptors originated from a human donor with classical Hodgkin lymphoma.

CDR3 in amino acids: CASSKCCSSQSRANVLTF. The CDR3 region has the DNA TGTGCCAGCAGCAAATGTTGCAGCTCACAAAGTCGGGCCAACGTCCTGACTTTC. The rearrangement uses TRBV7-4 and TRBJ2-6; no reliable D call. This CDR3 region has 18 residues. V lost 5 bases and J lost 5, with 22 bases in between. Per germline, CDR1 SGHVT and CDR2 SQSDAQ.

V gene TRBV30 combines with J gene TRBJ2-7, with TRBD2 matching 9 bases. V lost 1 base to trimming and J lost 1 base; unmatched junction nucleotides: 8. The CDR3 extends over 16 amino acids. The germline CDR1 and CDR2 sequences are GTSNPN and SVGIG (reference sequence). The DNA of the CDR3 is TGTGCCTGGAGTGGGAGTAGCGGGAGAACTTCCTACGAGCAGTACTTC. Translation gives CAWSGSSGRTSYEQYF.

This chain joins TRBV5-6 and TRBJ2-7; no definite D call. Germline V gene lookup returns CDR1 SGHDT and CDR2 YYEEEE. The CDR3 runs to 13 residues. The V end lost 7 bases, the J end lost 3 bases, and 14 bases lay between the germline ends. As DNA, the CDR3 is TGTGCCAGCGCCGAAGAACCGGGCTACGAGCAGTACTTC. This encodes CASAEEPGYEQYF.

The chain has TRBV4-1 and TRBJ2-7, with D perhaps given as TRBD1 or TRBD2 (5 bases each). Germline CDR1 and CDR2: MGHRA and YSYEKL. The V end lost 1 base, the J end lost 2 bases, and 9 bases lay between the germline ends. The CDR3 is made up of 14 amino acids. The CDR3 coding sequence is TGCGCCAGCAGCCAAGGGGACGGAGCCTACGAGCAGTACTTC. Translating gives CASSQGDGAYEQYF.

The DNA of the CDR3 is TGTGCCAGCAGCTTAATGTTAGGGACAGGGGGACACGAGCAGTACTTC. As protein: CASSLMLGTGGHEQYF. The chain links TRBV11-2 to TRBJ2-7; 11 bases match TRBD1. This CDR3 comprises 16 residues. V lost 2 bases, J lost 5 bases, and 8 bases stayed unmatched. CDR1 and CDR2 from the germline V gene are SGHAT and FQNNGV.

The sample holds a few counts of this clone. An end of the junction does not agree with germline; a read error may underlie this. The rearrangement uses TRBV28 and TRBJ2-3; 9 bases fit TRBD2. CDR1 and CDR2 from the germline V gene are MDHEN and SYDVKM. The CDR3 sequence is 14 residues long. The CDR3 bases are TGTGCCAGCACCCAAGGGACTAGCAAAGATACGCAGTATTTT. It is translated as CASTQGTSKDTQYF.

This clone was recorded once. The chain uses TRBV5-4 and TRBJ2-5; 7 nucleotides line up with TRBD2. CDR1 is SGHNT and CDR2 is YYREEE in the germline V gene (reference sequence). V gave up 3 bases and J gave up 3 bases; unmatched junction bases: 14. This CDR3 is built from 17 residues. The CDR3 is CASSYWPEARGEETQYF. In DNA, the CDR3 is TGTGCCAGCAGCTACTGGCCAGAGGCACGGGGGGAAGAGACCCAGTACTTC.

The chain employs TRBV10-3 and TRBJ2-7, with D tentatively TRBD1 (6 bases). The V gene's germline CDR1 is ENHRY and CDR2 SYGVKD. Trimming pared 6 bases from V and 2 bases from J, leaving 14 bases between. The CDR3 has 14 residues. Written as DNA, the CDR3 is TGTGCCATCAGGGGCCAGGGGACCGCCTACGAGCAGTACTTC. It is translated as CAIRGQGTAYEQYF.

This rearrangement joins TRBV28 to TRBJ1-1; D unclear. The germline V gene has CDR1 MDHEN and CDR2 SYDVKM. Trimming removed 3 bases from V and 1 base from J, with 9 bases in between. This CDR3 has 14 residues. DNA of the CDR3: TGTGCCAGCAGTTTGATACTCAAGAACACTGAAGCTTTCTTT. Amino acids: CASSLILKNTEAFF.

Details on this clone: Other nucleotide sequences from this sample produce the same CDR3. V gene TRBV10-3 combines with J gene TRBJ2-5, with D hard to call. Trimming took off 3 bases at V and 0 bases at J, with 8 bases between the two ends. This CDR3 has 14 amino acids. Germline V gene sequence: CDR1 ENHRY, CDR2 SYGVKD. The CDR3 DNA sequence: TGTGCCATCAGTGACTTAGACGACCAAGAGACCCAGTACTTC. It yields the protein CAISDLDDQETQYF.

V is TRBV15 and J is TRBJ1-5; D not resolved. The germline gives CDR1 LNHNV, CDR2 YYDKDF (reference sequence). This CDR3 comprises 15 residues. V lost 0 bases, J lost 2 bases, and 8 bases lay in between. The CDR3 is CATSREVFGNQPQHF. The CDR3 DNA reads TGTGCCACCAGCAGAGAAGTTTTTGGCAATCAGCCCCAGCATTTT.

This chain uses TRBV15 with TRBJ2-1; D is unclear. This CDR3 contains 15 residues. V gave up 0 bases and J gave up 2 bases, with 8 bases separating them. Germline CDR1 LNHNV, CDR2 YYDKDF (reference sequence). The CDR3 reads CATSRDRAPYNEQFF. The CDR3 DNA reads TGTGCCACCAGCAGAGATAGGGCCCCCTACAATGAGCAGTTCTTC.

The rearrangement joins TRBV5-4 to TRBJ2-2; D might be TRBD1 (5 bases). Per germline, CDR1 SGHNT and CDR2 YYREEE (reference sequence). V was shortened by 0 bases and J by 2 bases, with 14 bases between the two germline ends. The CDR3 is 17 amino acids. CDR3 sequence reads: CASSLGGLPPNTGELFF. The CDR3 bases are TGTGCCAGCAGCTTGGGGGGCCTACCCCCCAACACCGGGGAGCTGTTTTTT.

The J gene is TRBJ2-1, the V gene TRBV5-1, with 11 bases matching TRBD2. J lost 6 bases, V lost 4 bases, and 9 bases had no gene match. The CDR3 spans 16 residues. The germline CDR1 and CDR2 sequences are SGHRS and YFSETQ. The CDR3, as DNA: TGCGCCAGCAGCCCGACCGGGACTAGCGGACTCAATGAGCAGTTCTTC. It encodes CASSPTGTSGLNEQFF.

The chain carries TRBV19 and TRBJ2-5, with 10 bases matching TRBD2. The CDR3 extends over 14 amino acids. V was clipped by 6 bases and J by 2 bases; unmatched bases: 3. CDR1 LNHDA and CDR2 SQIVND come from the germline V gene (reference sequence). CDR3: CASSGLAVQETQYF. The CDR3 nucleotides read TGTGCCAGTAGCGGACTAGCGGTACAAGAGACCCAGTACTTC.

Worth noting for this clone: Its ends do not fully match the called genes, so a read error is possible. V and J are TRBV5-1 and TRBJ2-2; D might be TRBD2 (5 bases). Germline V gives CDR1 SGHRS, CDR2 YFSETQ. CDR3 length: 17 amino acids. CDR3 sequence (DNA): TGCGCCAGCAGCTTAAGAGCGGATTTTGGGAACGCCGGGGAGCTGTTTTTT. Protein: CASSLRADFGNAGELFF.

The V gene is TRBV25-1, the J gene TRBJ1-2; no clear D gene. Germline V gene data show CDR1 as MGHDK and CDR2 as SYGVNS. The CDR3 consists of 12 residues. Trimming stripped 5 bases from V and 2 bases from J, with 6 bases between. The CDR3 region has the DNA TGTGCCAGCAGTCCGGCGAACTATGGCTACACCTTC. It codes for CASSPANYGYTF.